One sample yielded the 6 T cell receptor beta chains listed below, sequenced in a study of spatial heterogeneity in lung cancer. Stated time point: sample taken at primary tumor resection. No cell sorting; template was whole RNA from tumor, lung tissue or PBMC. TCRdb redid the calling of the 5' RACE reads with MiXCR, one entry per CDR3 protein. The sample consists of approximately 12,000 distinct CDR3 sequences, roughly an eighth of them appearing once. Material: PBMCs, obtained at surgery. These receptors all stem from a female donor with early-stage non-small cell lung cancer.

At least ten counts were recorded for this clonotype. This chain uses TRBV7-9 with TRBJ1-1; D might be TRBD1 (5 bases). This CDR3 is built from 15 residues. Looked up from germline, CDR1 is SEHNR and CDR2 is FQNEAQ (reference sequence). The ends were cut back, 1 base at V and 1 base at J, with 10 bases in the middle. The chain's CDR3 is CASSLVWGTNTEAFF. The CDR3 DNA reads TGTGCCAGCAGCTTAGTCTGGGGGACGAACACTGAAGCTTTCTTT.

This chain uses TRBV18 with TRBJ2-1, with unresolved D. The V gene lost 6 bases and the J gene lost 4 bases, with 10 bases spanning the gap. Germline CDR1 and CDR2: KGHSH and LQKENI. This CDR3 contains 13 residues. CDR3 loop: CASSAELYNEQFF. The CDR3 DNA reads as TGTGCCAGCTCGGCCGAACTATACAATGAGCAGTTCTTC.

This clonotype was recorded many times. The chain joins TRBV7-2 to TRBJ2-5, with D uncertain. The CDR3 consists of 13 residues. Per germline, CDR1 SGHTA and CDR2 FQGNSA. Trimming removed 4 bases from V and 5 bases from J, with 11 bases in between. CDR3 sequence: CASSSYSRETQYF. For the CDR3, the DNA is TGTGCCAGCAGCTCTTACTCCCGGGAGACCCAGTACTTC.

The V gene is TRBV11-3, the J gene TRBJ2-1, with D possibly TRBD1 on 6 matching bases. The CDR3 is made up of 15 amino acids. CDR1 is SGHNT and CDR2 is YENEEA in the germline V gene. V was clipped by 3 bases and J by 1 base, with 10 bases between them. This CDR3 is CASSLDGQSYNEQFF. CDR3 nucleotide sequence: TGTGCCAGCAGCTTGGATGGACAGTCCTACAATGAGCAGTTCTTC.

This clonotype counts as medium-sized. DNA for the CDR3: TGTGCCAGCAGCCTCAGGACAGTAGACTACGAGCAGTACTTC. It yields the protein CASSLRTVDYEQYF. The chain employs TRBV6-5 and TRBJ2-7; TRBD1 might be the D (6 bases). This CDR3 has 14 residues. Germline V gene lookup returns CDR1 MNHEY and CDR2 SVGAGI. V was shortened by 6 bases and J by 3 bases, with 15 bases between the two germline ends.

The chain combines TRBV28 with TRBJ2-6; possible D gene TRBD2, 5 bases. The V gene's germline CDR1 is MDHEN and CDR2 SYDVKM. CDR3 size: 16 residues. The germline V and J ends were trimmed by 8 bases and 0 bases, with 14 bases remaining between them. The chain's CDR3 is CASPLDGNSGANVLTF. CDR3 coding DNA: TGTGCCAGCCCACTCGACGGGAACTCTGGGGCCAACGTCCTGACTTTC.